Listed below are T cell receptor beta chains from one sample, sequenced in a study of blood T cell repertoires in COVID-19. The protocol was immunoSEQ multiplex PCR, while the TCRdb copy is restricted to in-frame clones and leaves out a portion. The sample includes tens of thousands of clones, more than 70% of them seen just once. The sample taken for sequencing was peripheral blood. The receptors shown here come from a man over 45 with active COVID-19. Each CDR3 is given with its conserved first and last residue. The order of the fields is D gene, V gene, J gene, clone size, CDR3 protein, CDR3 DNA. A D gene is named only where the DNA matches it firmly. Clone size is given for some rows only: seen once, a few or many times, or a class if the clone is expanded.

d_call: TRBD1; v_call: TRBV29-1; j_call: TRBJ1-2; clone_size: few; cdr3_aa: CSGGQSDYGYTF; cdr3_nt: TGCAGCGGGGGACAGTCAGACTATGGCTACACCTTC
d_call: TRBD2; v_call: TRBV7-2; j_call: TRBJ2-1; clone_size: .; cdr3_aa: CASSVTSGSLAEQFF; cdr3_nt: TGTGCCAGCAGCGTGACTAGCGGGAGCCTCGCTGAGCAGTTCTTC
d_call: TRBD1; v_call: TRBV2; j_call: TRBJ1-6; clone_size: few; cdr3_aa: CASSLQGVGNSPLHF; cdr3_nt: TGTGCCAGCAGTCTACAGGGGGTAGGTAATTCACCCCTCCACTTT
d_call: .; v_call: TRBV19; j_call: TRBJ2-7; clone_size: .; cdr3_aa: CASSIPGHEQYF; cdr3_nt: TGTGCCAGTAGTATCCCAGGGCACGAGCAGTACTTC
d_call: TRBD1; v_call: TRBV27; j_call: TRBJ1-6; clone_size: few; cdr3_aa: CASSYQMEGAWSPLHF; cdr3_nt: TGTGCCAGCAGTTACCAAATGGAGGGGGCTTGGTCACCCCTCCACTTT
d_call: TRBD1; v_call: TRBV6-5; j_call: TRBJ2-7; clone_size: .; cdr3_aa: CASSYGGIPGGYEQYF; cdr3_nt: TGTGCCAGCAGTTACGGCGGCATTCCAGGGGGCTACGAGCAGTACTTC
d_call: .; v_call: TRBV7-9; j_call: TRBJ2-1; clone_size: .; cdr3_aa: CASSYNNEQFF; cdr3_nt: TGTGCCAGCAGCTACAACAATGAGCAGTTCTTC
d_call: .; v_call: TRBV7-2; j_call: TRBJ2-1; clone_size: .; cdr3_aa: CASSPVTGSSYNEQFF; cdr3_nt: TGTGCCAGCAGCCCCGTCACTGGGAGTTCCTACAATGAGCAGTTCTTC
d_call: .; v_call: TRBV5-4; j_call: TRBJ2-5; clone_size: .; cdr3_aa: CASSFSGRAQETQYF; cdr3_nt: TGTGCCAGCAGCTTTTCTGGGCGGGCACAAGAGACCCAGTACTTC
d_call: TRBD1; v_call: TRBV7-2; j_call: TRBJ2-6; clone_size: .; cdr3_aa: CASSVDRAGANVLTF; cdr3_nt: TGTGCCAGCAGCGTCGACAGGGCTGGGGCCAACGTCCTGACTTTC
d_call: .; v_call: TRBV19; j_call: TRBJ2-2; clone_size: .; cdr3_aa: CASRGQTNTGELFF; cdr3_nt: TGTGCCAGTAGAGGACAGACAAACACCGGGGAGCTGTTTTTT
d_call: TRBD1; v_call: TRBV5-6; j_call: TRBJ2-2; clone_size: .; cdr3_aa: CASSLGWTGLSLNTGELFF; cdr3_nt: TGTGCCAGCAGCTTGGGCTGGACAGGGTTATCTTTGAACACCGGGGAGCTGTTTTTT
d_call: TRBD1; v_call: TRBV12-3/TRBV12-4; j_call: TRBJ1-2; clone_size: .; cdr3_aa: CASGTGLVYGYTF; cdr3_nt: TGTGCCAGTGGGACAGGACTGGTCTATGGCTACACCTTC
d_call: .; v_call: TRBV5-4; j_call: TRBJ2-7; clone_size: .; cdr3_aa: CASSFNGVKSYEQYF; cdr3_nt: TGTGCCAGCAGCTTTAACGGGGTGAAATCCTACGAGCAGTACTTC
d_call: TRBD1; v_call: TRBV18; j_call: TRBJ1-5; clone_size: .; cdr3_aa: CASSPYPGTGNSNQPQHF; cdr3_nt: TGTGCCAGCTCACCCTACCCTGGGACAGGTAATAGCAATCAGCCCCAGCATTTT
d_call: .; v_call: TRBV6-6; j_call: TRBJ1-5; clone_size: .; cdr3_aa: CASSARESNQPQHF; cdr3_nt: TGTGCCAGCAGCGCTAGGGAGAGCAATCAGCCCCAGCATTTT
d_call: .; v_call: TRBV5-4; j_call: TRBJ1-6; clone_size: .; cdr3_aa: CASSDGGNPYNSPLHF; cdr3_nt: TGTGCCAGCAGCGACGGGGGGAACCCCTATAATTCACCCCTCCACTTT
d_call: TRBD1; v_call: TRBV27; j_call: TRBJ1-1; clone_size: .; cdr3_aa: CASSLPGGRNTEAFF; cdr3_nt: TGTGCCAGCAGTCTTCCAGGGGGTCGTAACACTGAAGCTTTCTTT
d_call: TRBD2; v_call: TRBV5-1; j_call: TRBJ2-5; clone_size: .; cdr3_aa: CASPRSPRLAGGRYQETQYF; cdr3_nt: TGCGCCAGCCCGCGAAGCCCCCGACTAGCGGGGGGGCGGTACCAAGAGACCCAGTACTTC
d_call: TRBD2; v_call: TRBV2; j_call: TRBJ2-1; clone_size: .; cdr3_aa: CASRAGDGGNEQFF; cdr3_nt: TGTGCCAGCAGAGCGGGAGACGGGGGCAATGAGCAGTTCTTC
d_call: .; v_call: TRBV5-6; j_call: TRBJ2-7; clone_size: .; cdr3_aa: CASSYTSNGYEQYF; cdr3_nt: TGTGCCAGCAGCTATACTAGCAACGGGTACGAGCAGTACTTC
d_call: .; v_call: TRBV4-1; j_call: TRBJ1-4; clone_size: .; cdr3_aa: CASSQDPVLTNEKLFF; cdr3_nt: TGCGCCAGCAGCCAAGATCCCGTCCTAACTAATGAAAAACTGTTTTTT
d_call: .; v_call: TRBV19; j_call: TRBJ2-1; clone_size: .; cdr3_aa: CASSMVSHEQFF; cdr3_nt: TGTGCCAGTAGTATGGTGAGTCATGAGCAGTTCTTC
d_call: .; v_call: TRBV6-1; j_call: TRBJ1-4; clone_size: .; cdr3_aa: CASSELNEKLFF; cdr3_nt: TGTGCCAGCAGTGAACTCAATGAAAAACTGTTTTTT
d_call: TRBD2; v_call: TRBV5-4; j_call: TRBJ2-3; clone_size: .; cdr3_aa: CASSLDGREGPDTQYF; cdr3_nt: TGTGCCAGCAGCTTGGACGGGCGGGAGGGCCCGGATACGCAGTATTTT
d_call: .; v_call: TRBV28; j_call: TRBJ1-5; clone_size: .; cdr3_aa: CASSQGGTGNQPQHF; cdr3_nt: TGTGCCAGCAGCCAAGGGGGTACGGGCAATCAGCCCCAGCATTTT
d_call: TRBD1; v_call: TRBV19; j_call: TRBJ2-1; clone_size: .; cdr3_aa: CASSIVPDRGRNEQFF; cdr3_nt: TGTGCCAGTAGTATAGTCCCGGACAGGGGAAGGAATGAGCAGTTCTTC
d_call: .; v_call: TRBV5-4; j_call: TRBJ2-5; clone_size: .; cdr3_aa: CASSLEGRREETQYF; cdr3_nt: TGTGCCAGCAGCTTGGAAGGCCGAAGGGAGGAGACCCAGTACTTC
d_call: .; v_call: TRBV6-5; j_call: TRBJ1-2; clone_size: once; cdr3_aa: CASSYSTDYGYTF; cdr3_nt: TGTGCCAGCAGTTACTCAACAGACTATGGCTACACCTTC
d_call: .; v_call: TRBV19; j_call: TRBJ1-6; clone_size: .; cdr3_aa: CASTGTGGGSPLHF; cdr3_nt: TGTGCCAGTACCGGGACGGGAGGAGGTTCACCCCTCCACTTT
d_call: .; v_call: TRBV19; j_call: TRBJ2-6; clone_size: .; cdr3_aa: CASSSTGSGANVLTF; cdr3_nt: TGTGCCAGTAGTAGCACAGGATCTGGGGCCAACGTCCTGACTTTC
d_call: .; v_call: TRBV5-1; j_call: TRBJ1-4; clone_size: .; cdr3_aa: CASGQTGGRTNEKLFF; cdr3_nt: TGCGCCAGCGGCCAGACCGGGGGGAGAACTAATGAAAAACTGTTTTTT
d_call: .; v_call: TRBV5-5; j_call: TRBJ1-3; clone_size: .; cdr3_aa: CASSPTTSGNTIYF; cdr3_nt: TGTGCCAGCAGCCCCACTACATCTGGAAACACCATATATTTT
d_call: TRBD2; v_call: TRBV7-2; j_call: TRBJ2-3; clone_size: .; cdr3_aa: CASSLASGTWASSTDTQYF; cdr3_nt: TGTGCCAGCAGCTTAGCTAGCGGGACCTGGGCCTCTAGCACAGATACGCAGTATTTT